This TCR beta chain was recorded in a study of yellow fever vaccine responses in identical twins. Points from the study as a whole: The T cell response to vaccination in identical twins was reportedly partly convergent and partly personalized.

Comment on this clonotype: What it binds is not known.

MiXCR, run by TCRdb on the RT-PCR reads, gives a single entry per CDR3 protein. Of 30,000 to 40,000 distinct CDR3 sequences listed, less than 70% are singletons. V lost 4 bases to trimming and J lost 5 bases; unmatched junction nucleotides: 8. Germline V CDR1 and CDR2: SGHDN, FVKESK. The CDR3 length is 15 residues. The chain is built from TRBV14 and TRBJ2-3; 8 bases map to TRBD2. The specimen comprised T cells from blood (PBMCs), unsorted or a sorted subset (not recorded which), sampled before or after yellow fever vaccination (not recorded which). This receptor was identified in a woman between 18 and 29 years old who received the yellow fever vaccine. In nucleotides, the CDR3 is TGTGCCAGCAGCCTTAAGCGGGAGCATCAAGATACGCAGTATTTT. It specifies CASSLKREHQDTQYF.